Here is one TCR beta chain with its context. Profiling relied on immunoSEQ multiplex PCR, and the TCRdb table lists in-frame clones only, not all of them. The table lists tens of thousands of clones, about three quarters of them singletons. These data are taken from a study of cytotoxic CD8 clonotypes in ibrutinib-treated CLL. Study as a whole: Recorded responses included around 24 partial and 2 complete; following median 68 months, approximately 15 stayed remitted and roughly twelve progressed. Timing of response sample collection was a median approximately twelve months after treatment start, with a range of 6 to 36.

This CDR3 region has 16 residues. Germline assignment: CDR1 MNHNY and CDR2 SVGAGI (reference sequence). V lost 4 bases and J lost 3; bases outside the gene matches: 10. The source material was PBMCs, sampled after 24 months of ibrutinib treatment. The J gene is TRBJ2-7, the V gene TRBV6-6; 9 nucleotides line up with TRBD1. This clonotype was obtained from a human donor with chronic lymphocytic leukemia. In DNA, the CDR3 is TGTGCCAGCAGTTCCGCTCCCGGGACAGGGCGCTACGAGCAGTACTTC. Its protein product is CASSSAPGTGRYEQYF.